This T cell receptor beta chain was sequenced in a study of blood T cell repertoires in COVID-19. On the study more broadly: The samples span acute and convalescent COVID-19 from the United States, Italy and Spain.

The CDR3 has 14 amino acids. CDR1 MNHEY and CDR2 SVGEGT come from the germline V gene. Trimming cost V 4 bases and J 2 bases; bases outside gene matches: 3. Data came from immunoSEQ multiplex PCR; TCRdb stores just in-frame clones and leaves some out. The sample comprises about 87,000 clones, less than 95% of which are singletons, and roughly 7% rests with the top ten. Input material: peripheral blood. This sequence was found in a man aged 18 to 29 with COVID-19, enrolled during active disease. The chain couples TRBV6-2 or TRBV6-3 to TRBJ2-3; the match to TRBD2 covers 7 bases. The CDR3 DNA reads TGTGCCAGCAGTTCCCTAGCGGTCACAGATACGCAGTATTTT. Amino acids: CASSSLAVTDTQYF.